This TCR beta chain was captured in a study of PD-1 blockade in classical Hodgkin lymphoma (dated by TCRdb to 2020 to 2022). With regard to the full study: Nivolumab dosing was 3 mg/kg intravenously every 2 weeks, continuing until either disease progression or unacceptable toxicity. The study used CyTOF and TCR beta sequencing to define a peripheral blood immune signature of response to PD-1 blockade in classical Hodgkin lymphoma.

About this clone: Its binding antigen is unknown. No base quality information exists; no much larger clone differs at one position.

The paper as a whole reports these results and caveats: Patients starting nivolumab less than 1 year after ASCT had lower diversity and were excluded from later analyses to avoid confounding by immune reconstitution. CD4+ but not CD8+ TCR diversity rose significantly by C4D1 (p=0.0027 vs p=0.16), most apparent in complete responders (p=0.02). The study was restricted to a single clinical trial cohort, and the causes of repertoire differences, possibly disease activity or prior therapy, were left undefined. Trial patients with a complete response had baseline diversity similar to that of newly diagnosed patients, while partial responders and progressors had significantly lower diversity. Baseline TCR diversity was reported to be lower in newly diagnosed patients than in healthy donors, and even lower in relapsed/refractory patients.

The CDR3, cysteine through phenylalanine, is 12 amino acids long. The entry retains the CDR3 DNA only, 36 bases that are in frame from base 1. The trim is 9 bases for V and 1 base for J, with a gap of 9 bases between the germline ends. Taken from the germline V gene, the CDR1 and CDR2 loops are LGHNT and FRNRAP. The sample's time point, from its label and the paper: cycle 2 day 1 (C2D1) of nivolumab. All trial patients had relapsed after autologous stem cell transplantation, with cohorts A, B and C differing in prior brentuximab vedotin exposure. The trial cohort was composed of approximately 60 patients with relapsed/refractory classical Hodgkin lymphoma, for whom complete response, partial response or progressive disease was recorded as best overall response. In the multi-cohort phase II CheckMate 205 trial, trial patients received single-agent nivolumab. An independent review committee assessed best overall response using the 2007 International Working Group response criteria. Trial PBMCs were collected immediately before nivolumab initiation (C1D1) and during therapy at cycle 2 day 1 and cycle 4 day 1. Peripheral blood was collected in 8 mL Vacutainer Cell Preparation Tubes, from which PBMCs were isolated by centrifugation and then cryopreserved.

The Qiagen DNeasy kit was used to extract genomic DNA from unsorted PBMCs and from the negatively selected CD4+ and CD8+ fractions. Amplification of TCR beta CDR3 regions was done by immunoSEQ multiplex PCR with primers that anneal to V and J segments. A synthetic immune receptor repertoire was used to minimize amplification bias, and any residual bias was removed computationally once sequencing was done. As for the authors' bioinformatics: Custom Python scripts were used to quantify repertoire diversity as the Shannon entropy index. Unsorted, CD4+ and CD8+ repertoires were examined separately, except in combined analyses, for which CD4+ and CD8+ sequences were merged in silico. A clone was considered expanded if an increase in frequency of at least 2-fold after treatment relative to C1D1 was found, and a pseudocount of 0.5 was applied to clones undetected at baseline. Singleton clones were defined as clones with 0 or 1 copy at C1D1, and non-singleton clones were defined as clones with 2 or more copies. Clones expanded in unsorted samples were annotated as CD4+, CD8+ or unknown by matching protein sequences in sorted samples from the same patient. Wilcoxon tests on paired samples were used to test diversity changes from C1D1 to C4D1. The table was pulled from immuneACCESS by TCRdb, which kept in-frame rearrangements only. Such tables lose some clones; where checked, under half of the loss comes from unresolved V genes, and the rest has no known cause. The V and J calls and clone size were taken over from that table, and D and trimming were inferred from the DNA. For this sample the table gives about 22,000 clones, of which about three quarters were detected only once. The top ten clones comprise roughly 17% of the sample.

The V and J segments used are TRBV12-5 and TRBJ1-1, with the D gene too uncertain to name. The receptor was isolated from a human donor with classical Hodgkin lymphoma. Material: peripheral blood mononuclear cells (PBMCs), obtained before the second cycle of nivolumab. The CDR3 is CASSSANTEAFF. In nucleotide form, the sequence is TGTGCTAGCTCGAGCGCGAACACTGAAGCTTTCTTT.